This T cell receptor (beta chain) was profiled in a study of molecular identifiers for immune sequencing clone quantification. Using a CD8+CD4-CCR7+CD45RA+ phenotype, naive CD8 T cells were sorted. Previously described methods and listed TCR primers were used for bulk TCR libraries. TCRdb independently ran MiXCR on the PCR reads; one entry per CDR3 protein. This repertoire shows about 630,000 distinct CDR3 sequences, approximately 24% found once; its top ten account for 0.78%. This clonotype was seen at least ten times. Losses at the gene ends were 2 bases for V and 1 base for J; bases not matched to a gene: 9. The CDR3 spans 17 residues. Germline CDR1 is SNHLY and CDR2 is FYNNEI.

The receptor was derived from a human donor in good health. Some libraries in this study had Jurkat cell RNA spiked in. Sample: naive CD8+ T cells from blood, with Jurkat cell RNA spiked in. The subset denotes: FACS-sorted CD8+CD4-CCR7+CD45RA+ naive T cells. This chain connects TRBV2 to TRBJ2-3, with TRBD2 matching 7 bases. The CDR3 coding sequence is TGTGCCAGCAGTGAACTCCGATGGGGGGGAGGCACAGATACGCAGTATTTT. Amino acids: CASSELRWGGGTDTQYF. The variable domain in full, completed from reference TRBV2 and TRBJ2-3, reads EPEVTQTPSHQVTQMGQEVILRCVPISNHLYFYWYRQILGQKVEFLVSFYNNEISEKSEIFDDQFSVERPDGSNFTLKIRSTKLEDSAMYFCASSELRWGGGTDTQYFGPGTRLTVL.